This entry features one T cell receptor (beta chain) sequence. Its antigen is unidentified. The data originate from a study of cytomegalovirus exposure and HLA in healthy donors. Study results and limitations: Three chains linked to CMV were shown in vitro to be specific for CMV antigens. When a later analysis compared HLA-associated TCR beta chains with equally common others, the HLA-associated chains turned out to be more clonally expanded and to have lower generation probabilities. Reportedly, TCR beta sequences accurately predicted HLA-A and HLA-B alleles in most subjects.

Primers included in the PCR were 60 Vbeta and 13 Jbeta primers. The repertoire was sequenced with immunoSEQ multiplex PCR; TCRdb's copy has only in-frame clones and lacks some. The sample includes some 150,000 clones, approximately 74% of them seen just once. The germline V gene encodes CDR1 MGHRA and CDR2 YSYEKL. The CDR3 loop spans 12 amino acids. The V gene lost 6 bases and the J gene lost 7 bases, with 10 bases spanning the gap. The chain has TRBV4-1 and TRBJ2-1; the D is unclear. This sequence was found in a woman younger than 45 in good health and CMV-seronegative. Source material: PBMCs. The CDR3 spells CASSNWFNEQFF. In DNA form, the CDR3 reads TGCGCCAGCAGTAACTGGTTTAATGAGCAGTTCTTC.